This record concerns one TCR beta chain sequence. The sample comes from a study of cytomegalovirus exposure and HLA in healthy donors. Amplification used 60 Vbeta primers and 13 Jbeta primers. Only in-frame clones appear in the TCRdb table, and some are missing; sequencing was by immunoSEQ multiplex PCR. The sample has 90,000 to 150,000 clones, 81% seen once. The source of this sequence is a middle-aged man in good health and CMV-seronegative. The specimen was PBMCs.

The CDR3 region is CASTPTGWGNQPQHF. As DNA, the CDR3 is TGTGCCAGCACCCCGACAGGCTGGGGCAATCAGCCCCAGCATTTT. The chain uses TRBV27 and TRBJ1-5; maybe TRBD1 (6 bases). The V and J ends lost 7 bases and 2 bases respectively, with 15 bases between them. Germline assignment: CDR1 MNHEY and CDR2 SMNVEV (reference sequence). The CDR3 contains 15 residues.